This T cell receptor (beta chain) was obtained from a study of regulatory and conventional T cells in RAG deficiency. Study-level findings and limits: Omenn CD25-high CD127-low cells may be activated cells, not true Tregs. Omenn patients showed >85% Treg-Tconv overlap and shorter CDR3 lengths. Shannon entropy fell and Simpson indices rose in RAG-deficient patients.

The CDR3 has 18 residues. Losses at the gene ends were 4 bases for V and 4 bases for J; bases not matched to a gene: 11. The germline V gene encodes CDR1 MGHRA and CDR2 YSYEKL. Assay used: immunoSEQ multiplex PCR; TCRdb lists only in-frame clones, some missing. The sample lists around 7,000 clones, roughly 89% occurring once. Regulatory T cells were sorted from blood as CD4+ CD25-high CD127-low cells. On this clone itself: Its specificity is unknown.

The sample was also reused in another study, on regulatory T cells. This second study notes: Amplification used 52 TRBV primers and 13 TRBJ primers.

The chain is built from TRBV4-1 and TRBJ2-3; 13 nucleotides match TRBD2. The TCR was taken from a human donor in good health. Specimen: CD127- CD25+ CD4+ Tregs sorted from blood. CDR3 region: CASSLILAGGHSADTQYF. CDR3 sequence (DNA): TGCGCCAGCAGCCTCATACTAGCGGGGGGGCACAGCGCAGATACGCAGTATTTT.